The source of this TCR beta chain is a study of T cells in Graves' hyperthyroidism and ophthalmopathy. This clonotype has ten or more counts. The antigen is not known. Amplification of TCR beta CDR3 regions was performed using RNA transcripts as template. The primer set for the first-round RT-PCR of the TCR CDR3 was HTBI. TCRdb ran MiXCR on the multiplex PCR reads and lists one entry per CDR3 protein. The sample lists about 510,000 distinct CDR3 sequences, over 45% occurring once. Study findings and constraints: Blood also carried most thyroid clonotypes expanded above 0.001. Onset of ophthalmopathy came a median approximately 6.5 months after the model predicted it.

Germline loops: CDR1 SGHDN, CDR2 FVKESK. V was clipped by 0 bases and J by 8 bases, with 14 bases between them. The length of the CDR3 is 14 residues. Material for sequencing was peripheral blood or thyroid tissue (not recorded which). The V gene is TRBV14, the J gene TRBJ2-7; perhaps TRBD1 as D (5 bases). The receptor was isolated from an adult woman with Graves' disease, either hyperthyroidism or ophthalmopathy (not recorded which). The CDR3 DNA reads as TGTGCCAGCAGCCAAGAAGGGGCAAGGATCAAGCAGTACTTC. Translation gives CASSQEGARIKQYF.